The rows below give T cell receptor beta chains drawn from one sample of a study of T and B cells in COVID-19 patients. A single record per CDR3 protein comes from TCRdb applying MiXCR to the multiplex PCR reads. The repertoire holds about 27,000 distinct CDR3 sequences, with less than 35% as singletons. The sample comprised blood. These TCRs come from a human donor who had recovered from COVID-19. The CDR3 runs from the conserved cysteine through the conserved F or W. A D gene is named only where the DNA matches it firmly. Part of the rows lack a size; the others show once, few, many or a class for expanded clones.

CDR3 length: 13
J gene: TRBJ1-2
clone size: .
D gene: .
V gene: TRBV28
CDR3 protein: CASSGGANYGYTF
CDR3 DNA: TGTGCCAGCAGCGGAGGGGCTAACTATGGCTACACCTTC

CDR3 length: 17
J gene: TRBJ1-5
clone size: few
D gene: TRBD1
V gene: TRBV6-2/TRBV6-3
CDR3 protein: CASSYPTGAHSNQPQHF
CDR3 DNA: TGTGCCAGCAGTTACCCAACAGGGGCGCATAGCAATCAGCCCCAGCATTTT

CDR3 length: 12
J gene: TRBJ2-7
clone size: once
D gene: TRBD2
V gene: TRBV20-1
CDR3 protein: CSADSGEWEQYF
CDR3 DNA: TGCAGTGCTGATAGCGGGGAGTGGGAGCAGTACTTC

CDR3 length: 14
J gene: TRBJ2-1
clone size: many
D gene: .
V gene: TRBV6-2/TRBV6-3
CDR3 protein: CASLATSSYNEQFF
CDR3 DNA: TGTGCCAGCCTCGCCACCAGCTCCTACAATGAGCAGTTCTTC

CDR3 length: 15
J gene: TRBJ1-5
clone size: few
D gene: .
V gene: TRBV6-2/TRBV6-3
CDR3 protein: CASSSGTRGNQPQHF
CDR3 DNA: TGTGCCAGCAGTTCTGGAACCCGTGGCAATCAGCCCCAGCATTTT

CDR3 length: 15
J gene: TRBJ1-5
clone size: few
D gene: TRBD1
V gene: TRBV11-1
CDR3 protein: CASSLSGQRNQPQHF
CDR3 DNA: TGTGCCAGCAGCCTATCGGGACAGCGGAATCAGCCCCAGCATTTT

CDR3 length: 14
J gene: TRBJ2-2
clone size: .
D gene: .
V gene: TRBV24-1
CDR3 protein: CANQEGGRTGELFF
CDR3 DNA: TGTGCCAACCAAGAGGGGGGGCGAACCGGGGAGCTGTTTTTT

CDR3 length: 17
J gene: TRBJ2-1
clone size: .
D gene: TRBD1
V gene: TRBV27
CDR3 protein: CASSAGTGQGGHNEQFF
CDR3 DNA: TGTGCCAGCAGTGCCGGTACCGGACAGGGGGGCCACAATGAGCAGTTCTTC

CDR3 length: 16
J gene: TRBJ2-2
clone size: medium-sized
D gene: TRBD2
V gene: TRBV6-5
CDR3 protein: CASSRPGLANTGELFF
CDR3 DNA: TGTGCCAGCAGCCGTCCCGGACTAGCGAACACCGGGGAGCTGTTTTTT

CDR3 length: 12
J gene: TRBJ1-4
clone size: .
D gene: .
V gene: TRBV7-7
CDR3 protein: CASGEGNEKLFF
CDR3 DNA: TGTGCTAGCGGAGAAGGGAATGAAAAACTGTTTTTT

CDR3 length: 13
J gene: TRBJ2-7
clone size: few
D gene: .
V gene: TRBV5-1
CDR3 protein: CASSWGGVREQYF
CDR3 DNA: TGCGCCAGCAGCTGGGGCGGGGTAAGGGAGCAGTACTTC

CDR3 length: 15
J gene: TRBJ2-2
clone size: medium-sized
D gene: TRBD2
V gene: TRBV12-3/TRBV12-4
CDR3 protein: CASILSGSFTGELFF
CDR3 DNA: TGTGCCAGCATTCTTAGCGGGAGTTTCACCGGGGAGCTGTTTTTT

CDR3 length: 16
J gene: TRBJ2-5
clone size: once
D gene: .
V gene: TRBV20-1
CDR3 protein: CSARDLWGTMQETQYF
CDR3 DNA: TGCAGTGCTAGAGATTTGTGGGGGACAATGCAAGAGACCCAGTACTTC

CDR3 length: 19
J gene: TRBJ2-5
clone size: few
D gene: TRBD2
V gene: TRBV19
CDR3 protein: CASSRLAGDIKGGRETQYF
CDR3 DNA: TGTGCCAGTAGTAGACTAGCGGGAGATATTAAGGGCGGTAGAGAGACCCAGTACTTC

CDR3 length: 9
J gene: TRBJ2-7
clone size: .
D gene: .
V gene: TRBV6-1
CDR3 protein: CASGRGTRF
CDR3 DNA: TGTGCCAGCGGCAGGGGTACCCGCTTC

CDR3 length: 15
J gene: TRBJ2-5
clone size: .
D gene: .
V gene: TRBV7-2
CDR3 protein: CASSLAGQTQETQYF
CDR3 DNA: TGTGCCAGCAGCTTAGCGGGTCAGACCCAAGAGACCCAGTACTTC

CDR3 length: 16
J gene: TRBJ2-1
clone size: medium-sized
D gene: .
V gene: TRBV19
CDR3 protein: CASTESTGWGASEQFF
CDR3 DNA: TGTGCCAGTACCGAATCAACAGGGTGGGGGGCCTCTGAGCAGTTCTTC

CDR3 length: 16
J gene: TRBJ2-1
clone size: .
D gene: .
V gene: TRBV5-4
CDR3 protein: CASSLDLLGSYNEQFF
CDR3 DNA: TGTGCCAGCAGCTTGGATCTATTGGGCTCCTACAATGAGCAGTTCTTC

CDR3 length: 15
J gene: TRBJ2-1
clone size: .
D gene: TRBD2
V gene: TRBV28
CDR3 protein: CASSPLGLLADEQFF
CDR3 DNA: TGTGCCAGCAGTCCGCTGGGACTACTTGCCGATGAGCAGTTCTTC

CDR3 length: 15
J gene: TRBJ2-1
clone size: .
D gene: TRBD2
V gene: TRBV19
CDR3 protein: CASTPAGGPYNEQFF
CDR3 DNA: TGTGCCAGTACCCCAGCGGGAGGGCCCTACAATGAGCAGTTCTTC

CDR3 length: 14
J gene: TRBJ2-1
clone size: .
D gene: .
V gene: TRBV24-1
CDR3 protein: CATSDWDRTDRCFF
CDR3 DNA: TGTGCCACCAGTGATTGGGACCGGACCGACAGGTGTTTCTTC

CDR3 length: 15
J gene: TRBJ2-1
clone size: medium-sized
D gene: TRBD2
V gene: TRBV29-1
CDR3 protein: CPRGREGSGRNEQFF
CDR3 DNA: TGTCCCCGTGGCAGGGAGGGTAGCGGGAGAAATGAGCAGTTCTTC

CDR3 length: 15
J gene: TRBJ2-2
clone size: medium-sized
D gene: TRBD2
V gene: TRBV5-5
CDR3 protein: CASSLRGANTGELFF
CDR3 DNA: TGTGCCAGCAGCTTGCGGGGGGCGAACACCGGGGAGCTGTTTTTT

CDR3 length: 15
J gene: TRBJ1-5
clone size: few
D gene: TRBD1
V gene: TRBV6-5
CDR3 protein: CASSFRGPGNQPQHF
CDR3 DNA: TGTGCCAGCAGCTTCAGGGGGCCGGGCAATCAGCCCCAGCATTTT

CDR3 length: 14
J gene: TRBJ2-7
clone size: .
D gene: TRBD1
V gene: TRBV6-5
CDR3 protein: CASRDRETFGEQYF
CDR3 DNA: TGTGCCAGCCGGGACAGGGAGACTTTTGGGGAGCAGTACTTC

CDR3 length: 15
J gene: TRBJ2-7
clone size: few
D gene: .
V gene: TRBV27
CDR3 protein: CASSLSPGEFHEQYF
CDR3 DNA: TGTGCCAGCAGTTTAAGCCCGGGGGAGTTCCACGAGCAGTACTTC

CDR3 length: 15
J gene: TRBJ2-3
clone size: .
D gene: .
V gene: TRBV7-6
CDR3 protein: CASSLGGFSTDTQYF
CDR3 DNA: TGTGCCAGCAGCTTAGGAGGGTTTAGCACAGATACGCAGTATTTT

CDR3 length: 12
J gene: TRBJ1-4
clone size: .
D gene: .
V gene: TRBV6-5
CDR3 protein: CDSSYSREKLFF
CDR3 DNA: TGTGACAGCAGTTACTCGCGGGAAAAACTGTTTTTT

CDR3 length: 14
J gene: TRBJ2-1
clone size: .
D gene: .
V gene: TRBV19
CDR3 protein: CASGVGGSYNEQFF
CDR3 DNA: TGTGCCAGTGGAGTGGGGGGCTCCTACAATGAGCAGTTCTTC

CDR3 length: 16
J gene: TRBJ2-1
clone size: many
D gene: .
V gene: TRBV6-5
CDR3 protein: CASSSVGRGYYNEQFF
CDR3 DNA: TGTGCCAGCAGTTCGGTGGGACGTGGGTACTACAATGAGCAGTTCTTC

CDR3 length: 14
J gene: TRBJ2-7
clone size: .
D gene: TRBD2
V gene: TRBV12-3/TRBV12-4
CDR3 protein: CASSGTSLWDEQYF
CDR3 DNA: TGTGCCAGCAGTGGGACTAGCCTTTGGGACGAGCAGTACTTC

CDR3 length: 12
J gene: TRBJ1-2
clone size: .
D gene: .
V gene: TRBV5-6
CDR3 protein: CASSGWGGGYTF
CDR3 DNA: TGTGCCAGCAGTGGTTGGGGGGGAGGCTACACCTTC

CDR3 length: 15
J gene: TRBJ2-7
clone size: .
D gene: .
V gene: TRBV7-9
CDR3 protein: CASSLAGRTAYEQYF
CDR3 DNA: TGTGCCAGCAGCTTAGCGGGGAGGACCGCCTACGAGCAGTACTTC

CDR3 length: 14
J gene: TRBJ2-2
clone size: medium-sized
D gene: .
V gene: TRBV27
CDR3 protein: CASSLTVTNGELFF
CDR3 DNA: TGTGCCAGCAGTCTGACGGTTACAAACGGGGAGCTGTTTTTT

CDR3 length: 16
J gene: TRBJ2-1
clone size: few
D gene: TRBD2
V gene: TRBV7-9
CDR3 protein: CASSLTAGGSYNEQFF
CDR3 DNA: TGTGCCAGCAGCTTAACAGCGGGGGGGTCCTACAATGAGCAGTTCTTC

CDR3 length: 15
J gene: TRBJ1-1
clone size: .
D gene: TRBD1
V gene: TRBV29-1
CDR3 protein: CSGIDRAGRNTEAFF
CDR3 DNA: TGCAGCGGTATAGACAGGGCCGGGCGGAACACTGAAGCTTTCTTT

CDR3 length: 15
J gene: TRBJ2-1
clone size: .
D gene: .
V gene: TRBV6-5
CDR3 protein: CASIGGGTNYNEQFF
CDR3 DNA: TGTGCCAGCATAGGAGGAGGGACAAACTACAATGAGCAGTTCTTC

CDR3 length: 15
J gene: TRBJ2-3
clone size: .
D gene: TRBD2
V gene: TRBV7-9
CDR3 protein: CASSLRTSSTDTQYF
CDR3 DNA: TGTGCCAGCAGCCTCCGGACTAGCAGCACAGATACGCAGTATTTT

CDR3 length: 13
J gene: TRBJ2-5
clone size: many
D gene: .
V gene: TRBV15
CDR3 protein: CATSRSLLETQYF
CDR3 DNA: TGTGCCACCAGCAGATCCCTATTGGAGACCCAGTACTTC

CDR3 length: 15
J gene: TRBJ2-1
clone size: .
D gene: TRBD2
V gene: TRBV12-3/TRBV12-4
CDR3 protein: CASGSGTSGHNEQFF
CDR3 DNA: TGTGCTAGTGGTTCCGGGACTAGCGGTCACAATGAGCAGTTCTTC

CDR3 length: 13
J gene: TRBJ2-1
clone size: few
D gene: .
V gene: TRBV12-3/TRBV12-4
CDR3 protein: CASSYVDSREQFF
CDR3 DNA: TGTGCCAGCAGTTACGTGGACAGCCGGGAGCAGTTCTTC

CDR3 length: 15
J gene: TRBJ2-5
clone size: many
D gene: .
V gene: TRBV15
CDR3 protein: CATSRDEGLGETQYF
CDR3 DNA: TGTGCCACCAGCAGAGATGAGGGTCTTGGAGAGACCCAGTACTTC

CDR3 length: 12
J gene: TRBJ2-1
clone size: few
D gene: .
V gene: TRBV11-1
CDR3 protein: CASSLAPNEQFF
CDR3 DNA: TGTGCCAGCAGCTTAGCCCCCAATGAGCAGTTCTTC

CDR3 length: 13
J gene: TRBJ2-7
clone size: once
D gene: .
V gene: TRBV12-3/TRBV12-4
CDR3 protein: CASSRDPAPEQYF
CDR3 DNA: TGTGCCAGCAGCCGGGACCCAGCTCCCGAGCAGTACTTC

CDR3 length: 14
J gene: TRBJ1-1
clone size: .
D gene: .
V gene: TRBV27
CDR3 protein: CASSLRGGQTEAFF
CDR3 DNA: TGTGCCAGCAGTTTAAGGGGTGGCCAGACTGAAGCTTTCTTT

CDR3 length: 15
J gene: TRBJ2-5
clone size: .
D gene: TRBD2
V gene: TRBV7-2
CDR3 protein: CASTPSGGATGTQYF
CDR3 DNA: TGTGCCAGCACCCCTAGCGGGGGGGCAACGGGGACCCAGTACTTC

CDR3 length: 12
J gene: TRBJ1-3
clone size: medium-sized
D gene: .
V gene: TRBV29-1
CDR3 protein: CSVEGAGDTIYF
CDR3 DNA: TGCAGCGTTGAGGGGGCCGGGGACACCATATATTTT